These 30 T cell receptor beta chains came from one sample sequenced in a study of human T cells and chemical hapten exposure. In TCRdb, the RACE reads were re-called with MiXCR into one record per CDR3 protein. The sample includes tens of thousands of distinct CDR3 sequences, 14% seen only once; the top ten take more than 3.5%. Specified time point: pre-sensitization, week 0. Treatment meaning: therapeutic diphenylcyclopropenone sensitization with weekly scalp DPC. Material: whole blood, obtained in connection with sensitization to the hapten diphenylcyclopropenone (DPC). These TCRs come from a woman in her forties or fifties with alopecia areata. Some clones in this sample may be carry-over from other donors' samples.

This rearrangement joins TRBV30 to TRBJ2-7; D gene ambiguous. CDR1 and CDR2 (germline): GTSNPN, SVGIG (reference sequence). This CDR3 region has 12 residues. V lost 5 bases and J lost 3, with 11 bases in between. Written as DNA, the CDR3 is TGTGCCTGGTCTGGTTTTAACTACGAGCAGTACTTC. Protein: CAWSGFNYEQYF.

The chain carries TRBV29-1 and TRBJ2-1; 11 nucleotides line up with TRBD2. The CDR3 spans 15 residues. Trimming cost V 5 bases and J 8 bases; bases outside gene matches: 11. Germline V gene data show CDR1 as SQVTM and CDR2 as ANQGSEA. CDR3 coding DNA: TGCAGCGTTCCCACTAGCGGGAGAAGGGGCCATGAGCAGTTCTTC. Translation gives CSVPTSGRRGHEQFF.

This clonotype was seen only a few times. In DNA form, the CDR3 reads TGTGCCAGCAGTTTGAACAGCCAAGAGACCCAGTACTTC. Its protein product is CASSLNSQETQYF. V and J are TRBV12-3 or TRBV12-4 and TRBJ2-5, with no clear D. Trimming took off 3 bases at V and 1 base at J, with 6 bases between the two ends. The CDR3 extends over 13 amino acids.

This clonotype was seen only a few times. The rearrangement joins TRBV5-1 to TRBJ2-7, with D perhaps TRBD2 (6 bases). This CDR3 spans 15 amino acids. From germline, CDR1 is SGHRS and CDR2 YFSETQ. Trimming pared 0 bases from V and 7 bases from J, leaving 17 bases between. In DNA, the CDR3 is TGCGCCAGCAGCTTGGGAATCCAGCGGGTGGAGGAGCAGTACTTC. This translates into CASSLGIQRVEEQYF.

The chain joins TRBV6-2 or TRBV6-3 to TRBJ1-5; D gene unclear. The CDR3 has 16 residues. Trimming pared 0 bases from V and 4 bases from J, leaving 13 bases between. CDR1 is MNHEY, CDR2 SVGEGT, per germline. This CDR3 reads CASSYSGRGRNQPQHF. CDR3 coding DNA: TGTGCCAGCAGTTACTCTGGCCGAGGGCGGAATCAGCCCCAGCATTTT.

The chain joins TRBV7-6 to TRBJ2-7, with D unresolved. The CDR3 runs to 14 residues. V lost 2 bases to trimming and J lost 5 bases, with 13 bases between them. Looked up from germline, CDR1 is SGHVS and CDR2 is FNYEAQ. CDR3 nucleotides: TGTGCCAGCAGCTTAATAGGTCGCTTTGACGAGCAGTACTTC. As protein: CASSLIGRFDEQYF.

The DNA for the CDR3 is TGTGCCAGCAGCCCGAATTCAGGGTCCTACAATGAGCAGTTCTTC. The encoded protein is CASSPNSGSYNEQFF. The J gene is TRBJ2-1, the V gene TRBV4-2, with a weak D call TRBD1 (5 bases). Trimming took off 4 bases at V and 1 base at J, with 11 bases between the two ends. The CDR3 is 15 residues long. Looked up from germline, CDR1 is LGHNA and CDR2 is YNFKEQ.

CDR3 bases: TGCAGTGCTAGAATGGGACAGAGTAATTCACCCCTCCACTTT. Translating gives CSARMGQSNSPLHF. The chain uses TRBV20-1 and TRBJ1-6, with TRBD1 matching 7 bases. The CDR3 has 14 amino acids. Germline V gene sequence: CDR1 DFQATT, CDR2 SNEGSKA (reference sequence). With V trimmed by 2 bases and J by 6 bases, 4 bases remained unmatched.

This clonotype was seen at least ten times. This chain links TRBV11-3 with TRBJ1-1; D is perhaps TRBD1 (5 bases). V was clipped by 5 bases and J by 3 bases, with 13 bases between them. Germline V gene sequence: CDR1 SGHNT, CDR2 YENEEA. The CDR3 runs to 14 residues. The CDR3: CASSGGTGYTEAFF. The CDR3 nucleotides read TGTGCCAGCAGCGGAGGGACCGGATACACTGAAGCTTTCTTT.

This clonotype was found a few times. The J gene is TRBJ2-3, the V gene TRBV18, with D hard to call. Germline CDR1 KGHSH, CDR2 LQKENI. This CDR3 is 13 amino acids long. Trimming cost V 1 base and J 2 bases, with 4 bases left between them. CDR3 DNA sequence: TGTGCCAGCTCACCACTCAACACAGATACGCAGTATTTT. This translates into CASSPLNTDTQYF. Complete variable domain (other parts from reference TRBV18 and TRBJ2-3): NAGVMQNPRHLVRRRGQEARLRCSPMKGHSHVYWYRQLPEEGLKFMVYLQKENIIDESGMPKERFSAEFPKEGPSILRIQQVVRGDSAAYFCASSPLNTDTQYFGPGTRLTVL.

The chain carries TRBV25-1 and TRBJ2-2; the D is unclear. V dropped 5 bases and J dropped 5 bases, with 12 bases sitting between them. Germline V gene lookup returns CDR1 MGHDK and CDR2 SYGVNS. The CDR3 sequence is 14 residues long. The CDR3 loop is CASSWTAGTGELFF. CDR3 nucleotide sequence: TGTGCCAGCAGTTGGACGGCCGGGACCGGGGAGCTGTTTTTT.

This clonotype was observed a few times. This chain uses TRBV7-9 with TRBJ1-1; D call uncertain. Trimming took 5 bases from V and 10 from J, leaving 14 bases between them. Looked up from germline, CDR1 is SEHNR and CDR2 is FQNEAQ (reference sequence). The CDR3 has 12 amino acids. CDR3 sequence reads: CASSPNTNSAFF. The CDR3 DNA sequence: TGTGCCAGCAGCCCCAACACCAACTCAGCTTTCTTT. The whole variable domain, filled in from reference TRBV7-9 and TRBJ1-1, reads DTGVSQNPRHKITKRGQNVTFRCDPISEHNRLYWYRQTLGQGPEFLTYFQNEAQLEKSRLLSDRFSAERPKGSFSTLEIQRTEQGDSAMYLCASSPNTNSAFFGQGTRLTVV.

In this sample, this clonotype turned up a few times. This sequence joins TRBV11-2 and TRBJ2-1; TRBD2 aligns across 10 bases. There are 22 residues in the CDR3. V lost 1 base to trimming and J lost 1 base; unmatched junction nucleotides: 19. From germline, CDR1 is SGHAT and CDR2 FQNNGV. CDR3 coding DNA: TGTGCCAGCAGCTTAGGGGGAGCCGGGACAATCAGCGGGAGGGTATCCTACAATGAGCAGTTCTTC. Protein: CASSLGGAGTISGRVSYNEQFF.

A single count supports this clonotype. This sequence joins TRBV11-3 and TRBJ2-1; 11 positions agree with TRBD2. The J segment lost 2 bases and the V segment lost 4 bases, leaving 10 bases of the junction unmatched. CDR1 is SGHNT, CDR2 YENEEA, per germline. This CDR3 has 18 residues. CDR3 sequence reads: CASSSKTTSGMPYNEQFF. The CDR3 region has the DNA TGTGCCAGCAGCTCAAAAACGACTAGCGGGATGCCCTACAATGAGCAGTTCTTC.

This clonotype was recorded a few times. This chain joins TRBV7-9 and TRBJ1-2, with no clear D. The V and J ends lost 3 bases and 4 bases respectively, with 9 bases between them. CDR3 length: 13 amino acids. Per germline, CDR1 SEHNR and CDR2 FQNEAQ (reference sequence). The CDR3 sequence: CASSFDHGYGYTF. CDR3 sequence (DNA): TGTGCCAGCAGCTTTGATCACGGCTATGGCTACACCTTC.

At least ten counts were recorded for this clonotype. The CDR3 region is CASSILWDRSLWGYGYTF. The CDR3 nucleotides are TGTGCCAGTAGTATATTGTGGGACAGGTCCCTATGGGGCTATGGCTACACCTTC. The chain joins TRBV19 to TRBJ1-2; 8 bases match TRBD1. The J segment lost 4 bases and the V segment lost 2 bases, leaving 15 bases of the junction unmatched. The V gene's germline CDR1 is LNHDA and CDR2 SQIVND (reference sequence). The CDR3 sequence is 18 residues long.

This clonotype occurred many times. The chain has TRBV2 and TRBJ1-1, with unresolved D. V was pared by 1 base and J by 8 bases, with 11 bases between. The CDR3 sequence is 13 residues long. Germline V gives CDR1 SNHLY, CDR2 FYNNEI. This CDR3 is CASSEVGALEAFF. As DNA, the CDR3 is TGTGCCAGCAGTGAAGTTGGTGCGTTAGAAGCTTTCTTT. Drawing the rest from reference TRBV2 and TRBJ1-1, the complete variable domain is EPEVTQTPSHQVTQMGQEVILRCVPISNHLYFYWYRQILGQKVEFLVSFYNNEISEKSEIFDDQFSVERPDGSNFTLKIRSTKLEDSAMYFCASSEVGALEAFFGQGTRLTVV.

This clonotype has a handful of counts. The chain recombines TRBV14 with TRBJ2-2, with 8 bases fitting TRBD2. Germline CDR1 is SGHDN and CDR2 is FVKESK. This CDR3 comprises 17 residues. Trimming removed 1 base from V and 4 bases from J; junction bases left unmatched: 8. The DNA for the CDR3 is TGTGCCAGCAGCCAAGGTGCCCTAGCGGGTCGCACCGGGGAGCTGTTTTTT. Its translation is CASSQGALAGRTGELFF. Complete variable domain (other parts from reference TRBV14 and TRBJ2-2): EAGVTQFPSHSVIEKGQTVTLRCDPISGHDNLYWYRRVMGKEIKFLLHFVKESKQDESGMPNNRFLAERTGGTYSTLKVQPAELEDSGVYFCASSQGALAGRTGELFFGEGSRLTVL.

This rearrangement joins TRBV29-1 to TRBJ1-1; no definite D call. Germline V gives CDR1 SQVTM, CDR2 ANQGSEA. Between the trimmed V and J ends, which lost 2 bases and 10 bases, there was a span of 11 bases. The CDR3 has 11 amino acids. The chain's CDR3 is CSVENSLRAFF. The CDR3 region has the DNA TGCAGCGTTGAAAACAGTTTAAGAGCTTTCTTT.

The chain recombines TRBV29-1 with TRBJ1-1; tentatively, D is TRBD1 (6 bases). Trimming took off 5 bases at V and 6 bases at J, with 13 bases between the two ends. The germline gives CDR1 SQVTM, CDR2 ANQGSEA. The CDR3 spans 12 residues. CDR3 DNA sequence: TGCAGCGTTCGGGGGGCGACACCTGAAGCTTTCTTT. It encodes CSVRGATPEAFF.

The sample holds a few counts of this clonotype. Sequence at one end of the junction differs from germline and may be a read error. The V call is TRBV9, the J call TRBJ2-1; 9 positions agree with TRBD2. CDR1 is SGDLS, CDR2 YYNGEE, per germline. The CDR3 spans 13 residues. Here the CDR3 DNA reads TGTGCCAGTAGCGGGAGTTCCTACAATGAGCAGTTCTTC. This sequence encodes CASSGSSYNEQFF.

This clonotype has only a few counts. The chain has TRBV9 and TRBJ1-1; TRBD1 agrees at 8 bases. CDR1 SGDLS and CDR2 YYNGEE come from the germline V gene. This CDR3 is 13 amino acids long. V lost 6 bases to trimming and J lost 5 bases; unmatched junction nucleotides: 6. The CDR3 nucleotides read TGTGCCAGCACCACTACAGGGGGGACTGAAGCTTTCTTT. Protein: CASTTTGGTEAFF.

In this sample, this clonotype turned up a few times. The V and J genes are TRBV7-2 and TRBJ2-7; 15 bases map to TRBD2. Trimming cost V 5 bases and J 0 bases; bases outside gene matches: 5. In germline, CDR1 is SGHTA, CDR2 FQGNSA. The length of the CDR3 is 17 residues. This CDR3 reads CASSIRTSGRASYEQYF. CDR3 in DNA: TGTGCCAGCAGCATTAGGACTAGCGGGAGGGCCTCCTACGAGCAGTACTTC.

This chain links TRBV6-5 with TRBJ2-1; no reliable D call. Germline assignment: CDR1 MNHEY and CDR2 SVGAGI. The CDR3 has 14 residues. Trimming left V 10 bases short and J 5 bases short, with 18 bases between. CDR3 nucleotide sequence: TGTGCCACCAGCGTGGGGTTTAGTAACAATGAGCAGTTCTTC. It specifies CATSVGFSNNEQFF.

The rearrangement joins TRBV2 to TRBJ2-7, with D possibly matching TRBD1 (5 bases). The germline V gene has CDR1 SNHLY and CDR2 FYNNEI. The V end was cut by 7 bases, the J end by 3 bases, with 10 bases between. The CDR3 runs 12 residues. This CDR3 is CASNTGYYEQYF. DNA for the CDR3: TGTGCCAGCAATACAGGATACTACGAGCAGTACTTC.

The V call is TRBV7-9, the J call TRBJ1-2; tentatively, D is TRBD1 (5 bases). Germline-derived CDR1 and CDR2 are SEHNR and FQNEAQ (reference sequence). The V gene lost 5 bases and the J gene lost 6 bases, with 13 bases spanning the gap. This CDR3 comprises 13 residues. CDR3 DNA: TGTGCCAGCAGCCTAAGAAGGGGAGATGGCTACACCTTC. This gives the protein CASSLRRGDGYTF. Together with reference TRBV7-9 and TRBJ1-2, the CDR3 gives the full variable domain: DTGVSQNPRHKITKRGQNVTFRCDPISEHNRLYWYRQTLGQGPEFLTYFQNEAQLEKSRLLSDRFSAERPKGSFSTLEIQRTEQGDSAMYLCASSLRRGDGYTFGSGTRLTVV.

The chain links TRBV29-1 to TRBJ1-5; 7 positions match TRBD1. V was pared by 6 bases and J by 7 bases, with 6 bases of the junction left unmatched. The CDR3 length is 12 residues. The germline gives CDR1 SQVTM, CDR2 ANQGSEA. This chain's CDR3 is CSVGDRDQPQHF. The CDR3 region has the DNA TGCAGCGTGGGCGACAGGGACCAGCCCCAGCATTTT.

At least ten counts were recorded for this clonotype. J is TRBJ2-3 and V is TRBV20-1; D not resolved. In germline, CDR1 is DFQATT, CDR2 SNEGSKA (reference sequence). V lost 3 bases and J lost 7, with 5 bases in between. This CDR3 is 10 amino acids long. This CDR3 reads CSARDYTQYF. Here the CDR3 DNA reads TGCAGTGCTAGGGATTATACGCAGTATTTT.

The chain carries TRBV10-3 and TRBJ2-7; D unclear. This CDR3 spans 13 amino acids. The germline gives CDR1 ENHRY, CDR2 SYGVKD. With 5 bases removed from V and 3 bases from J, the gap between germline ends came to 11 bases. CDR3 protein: CAISQDLGYEQYF. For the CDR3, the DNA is TGTGCCATCAGTCAGGACCTAGGCTACGAGCAGTACTTC.

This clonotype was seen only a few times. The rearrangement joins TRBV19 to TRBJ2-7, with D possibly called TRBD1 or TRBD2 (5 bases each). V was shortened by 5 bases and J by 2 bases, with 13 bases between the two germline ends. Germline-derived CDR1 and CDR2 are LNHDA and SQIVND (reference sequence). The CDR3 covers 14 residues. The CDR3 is CASSPRDLPYEQYF. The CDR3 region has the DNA TGTGCCAGTAGTCCCCGGGACCTCCCCTACGAGCAGTACTTC.